The clone carrying this TCR beta chain came up once. Its antigen is not identified. Treatment defined: 19 received Ad26.COV2.S at low or high dose, single or two shots; about five received placebo; per-sample allocation not given. Samples came from day 63 after the first vaccine or placebo injection. The sample originates from a study of Ad26.COV2.S vaccination and SARS-CoV-2 variants. About the study: By the intramuscular route, Ad26.COV2.S was given once, or twice 56 days apart.

The assay was immunoSEQ multiplex PCR, and TCRdb's table has in-frame clones only and misses some. The sample carries around 320,000 clones, roughly 84% recorded once. Findings and caveats of the study: Substantial breadth was reported for post-vaccination spike-specific CD8+ and CD4+ T cells.

The starting material was peripheral blood, obtained in a trial of Ad26.COV2.S vaccine versus placebo. The source of this sequence is a person between 18 and 60 years old who received the Ad26.COV2.S COVID-19 vaccine or a placebo.

The CDR3 sequence is CASSPGGGGRQTQYF. The DNA of the CDR3 is TGTGCCAGCAGCCCCGGTGGGGGGGGCCGCCAGACCCAGTACTTC. The chain has TRBV7-3 and TRBJ2-5; D is perhaps TRBD2 (7 bases). Germline-derived CDR1 and CDR2 are SGHTA and FQGTGA. The V end lost 5 bases, the J end lost 6 bases, and 19 bases lay between the germline ends. This CDR3 has 15 residues.